Below are 16 T cell receptor beta chains sequenced from a single sample in a study of CD8+ T cells in alopecia areata (dated by TCRdb to about 2018). The sample's time point label, in plain terms: baseline before oral tofacitinib. The library came from the immunoSEQ multiplex PCR assay. RNA was extracted from all samples and reverse transcribed into cDNA, which served as template for TCR sequencing. Sourced from immuneACCESS, this table was stored by TCRdb with only in-frame sequences that have V and J called. A share of the clones is absent; for the studies checked, an unresolved V gene accounts for under half, and the remainder has no known explanation. Counted in this sample were about 140,000 clones; around 51% of them appeared once. 0.85% to 1% of the sample is taken by the ten largest. The sample consisted of CD4+ T cells sorted from blood, taken at week 0. These receptors were obtained from a human donor with alopecia areata.

The V and J genes are TRBV19 and TRBJ2-7, with D hard to call. This CDR3 comprises 11 residues. Germline lookup yields CDR1 LNHDA and CDR2 SQIVND (reference sequence). V lost 3 bases, J lost 6 bases, and 6 bases lay in between. The chain's CDR3 is CASSMSSEQYF. DNA for the CDR3: TGTGCCAGTAGTATGTCTTCCGAGCAGTACTTC.

This clone was counted only a few times. The genes are TRBV23-1 and TRBJ2-7; D uncertain. TRBV23-1 is an ORF for which the function is uncertain. This CDR3 comprises 15 residues. The V end was cut by 0 bases, the J end by 3 bases, with 12 bases between. CDR3 in amino acids: CASSQSKRTVYEQYF. CDR3 DNA sequence: TGCGCCAGCAGTCAATCGAAAAGGACGGTCTACGAGCAGTACTTC.

This clone was seen only a few times. The rearrangement links TRBV7-2 to TRBJ1-5; perhaps TRBD1 as D (6 bases). Germline V lookup: CDR1 SGHTA, CDR2 FQGNSA. With 0 bases removed from V and 5 bases from J, the gap between germline ends came to 11 bases. This CDR3 has 15 residues. For the CDR3, the DNA is TGTGCCAGCAGCTTAGCTTGGGGGGCTCATCAGCCCCAGCATTTT. Translating gives CASSLAWGAHQPQHF.

V gene TRBV9 combines with J gene TRBJ2-2, with 7 bases matching TRBD2. This CDR3 region has 15 residues. Germline values: CDR1 SGDLS, CDR2 YYNGEE. Trimming cost V 4 bases and J 8 bases; bases outside gene matches: 11. The CDR3 loop reads CASSPPGGRGGELFF. The CDR3 DNA is TGTGCCAGCAGCCCTCCTGGCGGGAGAGGTGGGGAGCTGTTTTTT. Using reference TRBV9 and TRBJ2-2 for the parts outside the CDR3, the full variable domain is DSGVTQTPKHLITATGQRVTLRCSPRSGDLSVYWYQQSLDQGLQFLIQYYNGEERAKGNILERFSAQQFPDLHSELNLSSLELGDSALYFCASSPPGGRGGELFFGEGSRLTVL.

The chain has TRBV29-1 and TRBJ2-7; 7 bases align to TRBD2. Germline lookup yields CDR1 SQVTM and CDR2 ANQGSEA. The CDR3 is 14 amino acids. The junction had 11 bases not matched to a gene; V was cut back by 6 bases and J by 3 bases. CDR3: CSVRAGTNLYEQYF. For the CDR3, the DNA is TGCAGCGTCCGAGCGGGGACTAATCTCTACGAGCAGTACTTC.

This chain links TRBV29-1 with TRBJ1-2; weak D call: TRBD1 (6 bases). CDR3 size: 14 residues. The V end lost 8 bases, the J end lost 5 bases, and 21 bases lay between the germline ends. Germline CDR1 SQVTM, CDR2 ANQGSEA. CDR3 sequence: CSSLDPGQIYGYTF. CDR3 coding DNA: TGCAGCTCCCTCGACCCCGGACAGATTTATGGCTACACCTTC.

V and J are TRBV6-5 and TRBJ2-7, with TRBD2 matching over 8 bases. The CDR3 loop spans 16 amino acids. The V gene's germline CDR1 is MNHEY and CDR2 SVGAGI. The junction had 6 bases not matched to a gene; V was cut back by 0 bases and J by 2 bases. CDR3 nucleotides: TGTGCCAGCAGTTACTCGAGTAGCGGGAACCCCTACGAGCAGTACTTC. It translates to CASSYSSSGNPYEQYF.

The chain combines TRBV6-6 with TRBJ2-7; D may be TRBD1 or TRBD2 (5 bases each). In germline, CDR1 is MNHNY, CDR2 SVGAGI (reference sequence). The CDR3 totals 14 residues. V was clipped by 7 bases and J by 6 bases, with 19 bases between them. The CDR3 nucleotides read TGTGCCAGCACCCCACGGGGCGGCGGTGGCGAGCAGTACTTC. The encoded protein is CASTPRGGGGEQYF.

The count of this clone is one. This rearrangement joins TRBV27 to TRBJ2-7; D could derive from TRBD1 or TRBD2 (5 bases each). Germline values: CDR1 MNHEY, CDR2 SMNVEV (reference sequence). The CDR3 consists of 13 residues. V dropped 5 bases and J dropped 2 bases, with 10 bases sitting between them. CDR3 sequence reads: CASSPQGPYEQYF. The CDR3 region has the DNA TGTGCCAGCAGTCCCCAGGGACCCTACGAGCAGTACTTC.

The chain has TRBV30 and TRBJ2-7; 10 bases map to TRBD2. CDR3 length equals 13 residues. J was trimmed by 4 bases and V by 2 bases; bases with no gene match: 2. The germline gives CDR1 GTSNPN, CDR2 SVGIG (reference sequence). The CDR3 region is CAWSWTSGYEQYF. CDR3 coding DNA: TGTGCCTGGAGTTGGACTAGCGGTTACGAGCAGTACTTC.

The chain carries TRBV29-1 and TRBJ1-2; D gene unclear. From germline, CDR1 is SQVTM and CDR2 ANQGSEA. V lost 7 bases and J lost 1, with 10 bases in between. The CDR3 is 12 residues long. CDR3 amino acids: CSAWTDNYGYTF. DNA of the CDR3: TGCAGCGCCTGGACCGATAACTATGGCTACACCTTC.

The V gene is TRBV19, the J gene TRBJ1-5; no clear D gene. Looked up from germline, CDR1 is LNHDA and CDR2 is SQIVND (reference sequence). The CDR3 is made up of 14 amino acids. The V gene lost 7 bases and the J gene lost 6 bases, with 16 bases spanning the gap. The CDR3 DNA reads as TGTGCCAGTAAGATCAGGAGTAATGTTCAGCCCCAGCATTTT. It specifies CASKIRSNVQPQHF. The whole variable domain, remainder taken from reference TRBV19 and TRBJ1-5, is DGGITQSPKYLFRKEGQNVTLSCEQNLNHDAMYWYRQDPGQGLRLIYYSQIVNDFQKGDIAEGYSVSREKKESFPLTVTSAQKNPTAFYLCASKIRSNVQPQHFGDGTRLSIL.

The CDR3: CSVEPAGGNTIYF. The CDR3 DNA reads TGCAGCGTTGAACCGGCAGGGGGAAACACCATATATTTT. The chain links TRBV29-1 to TRBJ1-3, with a tentative D call TRBD1 (5 bases). V lost 2 bases and J lost 4, with 9 bases in between. CDR1 and CDR2 from the germline V gene are SQVTM and ANQGSEA. This CDR3 contains 13 residues. The variable domain in full, completed from reference TRBV29-1 and TRBJ1-3, reads SAVISQKPSRDICQRGTSLTIQCQVDSQVTMMFWYRQQPGQSLTLIATANQGSEATYESGFVIDKFPISRPNLTFSTLTVSNMSPEDSSIYLCSVEPAGGNTIYFGEGSWLTVV.

V gene TRBV6-1 combines with J gene TRBJ1-2; no clear D. Trimming took 1 base from V and 0 from J, leaving 9 bases between them. The length of the CDR3 is 15 residues. Germline V gene data show CDR1 as MNHNS and CDR2 as SASEGT. The CDR3 DNA reads as TGTGCCAGCAGTGAAGGTCTATGGGCTAACTATGGCTACACCTTC. It yields the protein CASSEGLWANYGYTF.

In this sample, this clone turned up a few times. The rearrangement links TRBV29-1 to TRBJ2-7, with D tentatively TRBD2 (6 bases). The CDR3 spans 12 residues. Trimming took off 7 bases at V and 3 bases at J, with 13 bases between the two ends. CDR1 is SQVTM and CDR2 is ANQGSEA in the germline V gene. Here the CDR3 DNA reads TGCAGCGCCCAGGGACTTCGCTACGAGCAGTACTTC. This translates into CSAQGLRYEQYF.

This clone was detected a few times. V and J are TRBV2 and TRBJ2-1; no clear D gene. CDR1 and CDR2 (germline): SNHLY, FYNNEI. The CDR3 runs to 15 residues. V was pared by 5 bases and J by 4 bases, with 15 bases between. The CDR3 bases are TGTGCCAGCAGTCTGGACGTCCCCCTTTACAATGAGCAGTTCTTC. This encodes CASSLDVPLYNEQFF.